This T cell receptor (beta chain) was profiled in a study of T cells in localized non-small cell lung cancer. General observations from the study: Because only a single region of the tumor was sequenced, heterogeneity remains possible. For the top 100 tumor clones, a median approximately 50 also appeared in adjacent lung. Uninvolved adjacent lung showed the highest T cell clonality, exceeding tumor.

TCRdb's copy holds only in-frame clones and misses some; the assay was immunoSEQ multiplex PCR. The table lists around 50,000 clones, roughly 89% of them singletons. This CDR3 has 18 residues. About this clone itself: Antigen unknown.

Sequenced here: peripheral blood, sampled before any cancer treatment. This receptor was obtained from a woman between 35 and 75 years old with stage I lung adenocarcinoma. The rearrangement uses TRBV21-1 and TRBJ1-1. TRBV21-1 is an annotated pseudogene. The CDR3 bases are TGTGCCAGCAGCAAAGAAGCTCGGGCATGCAGCGGGGGGACTGAAGCTTTCTTT. It codes for CASSKEARACSGGTEAFF.